Each of the 7 T cell receptor beta chains below was sequenced from the same sample in a study of blood T cell repertoires in COVID-19. Method: immunoSEQ multiplex PCR; TCRdb's copy keeps in-frame clones and lacks some. Of some 250,000 clones listed, 65% to 85% are singletons. Material: peripheral blood. The receptors stem from a man in his forties with acute or convalescent COVID-19.

V gene TRBV6-1 combines with J gene TRBJ2-3; TRBD2 might be the D (7 bases). Germline V gene lookup returns CDR1 MNHNS and CDR2 SASEGT. V gave up 2 bases and J gave up 5 bases, with 17 bases separating them. The CDR3 spans 16 residues. CDR3 in amino acids: CASSERGGARQDTQYF. CDR3 nucleotide sequence: TGTGCCAGCAGTGAAAGGGGGGGGGCGCGACAAGATACGCAGTATTTT.

Notes on this clone: Other nucleotide sequences in the sample specify the same CDR3. V usage is TRBV9 and J usage is TRBJ2-2; D may be TRBD1 (6 bases). With 0 bases removed from V and 5 bases from J, the gap between germline ends came to 11 bases. The CDR3 has 15 residues. In germline, CDR1 is SGDLS, CDR2 YYNGEE. CDR3 nucleotide sequence: TGTGCCAGCAGCGTAGGAACAGGGTATACCGGGGAGCTGTTTTTT. The encoded protein is CASSVGTGYTGELFF.

The chain has TRBV3-1 (or the pseudogene TRBV3-2) and TRBJ2-5, with 8 bases identical to TRBD1. Germline CDR1 reads LGHDT; CDR2 reads YNNKEL (reference sequence). V dropped 2 bases and J dropped 5; count of bases not matched to a gene: 7. The CDR3 spans 15 residues. The CDR3 sequence: CASSQPGQGGETQYF. In DNA form, the CDR3 reads TGTGCCAGCAGCCAACCAGGACAGGGTGGCGAGACCCAGTACTTC.

This CDR3 is CASSLESSGNTIYF. The CDR3 region has the DNA TGCGCCAGCAGCTTGGAGAGCTCTGGAAACACCATATATTTT. The V call is TRBV5-1, the J call TRBJ1-3; D not resolved. Per germline, CDR1 SGHRS and CDR2 YFSETQ. The CDR3 loop spans 14 amino acids. V was cut by 0 bases and J by 0 bases, with 4 bases left in between.

This clone showed up just a few times. The rearrangement joins TRBV5-1 to TRBJ2-7, with TRBD2 as a possible D gene (6 bases). Germline values: CDR1 SGHRS, CDR2 YFSETQ. The V gene lost 0 bases and the J gene lost 2 bases, with 15 bases spanning the gap. CDR3 size: 16 residues. The CDR3 DNA reads TGCGCCAGCAGCTTGGGTCTGGGGACTCAAGCCTACGAGCAGTACTTC. It specifies CASSLGLGTQAYEQYF.

This sequence joins TRBV7-9 and TRBJ1-4; TRBD1 might be the D (6 bases). Per the germline V gene, CDR1 is SEHNR and CDR2 is FQNEAQ (reference sequence). Trimming pared 5 bases from V and 8 bases from J, leaving 18 bases between. The CDR3 spans 15 residues. CDR3 sequence: CASSTPTPGGEKLFF. CDR3 DNA: TGTGCCAGCAGCACCCCCACCCCGGGGGGCGAAAAACTGTTTTTT.

This rearrangement joins TRBV10-3 to TRBJ1-4, with TRBD1 as a possible D gene (5 bases). This CDR3 is built from 16 residues. Trimming took off 0 bases at V and 2 bases at J, with 10 bases between the two ends. Germline V CDR1 and CDR2: ENHRY, SYGVKD. Written as DNA, the CDR3 is TGTGCCATCAGTGAGTCCCAGGGATCTACTAATGAAAAACTGTTTTTT. Its translation is CAISESQGSTNEKLFF.